Listed below are T cell receptor beta chains from one sample, sequenced in a study of T cells in Graves' hyperthyroidism and ophthalmopathy. Via MiXCR, TCRdb re-called the multiplex PCR reads, giving one row per CDR3 protein. Of 300,000 to 400,000 distinct CDR3 sequences in the sample, approximately 17% are singletons; the top ten hold 40%. Sequenced input: blood. The receptors shown here come from a young man with Graves' ophthalmopathy. CDR3s include the opening cysteine and the closing phenylalanine or tryptophan. D genes are given only for firm matches. The size field is filled for only some rows; it gives once, few, many or a size class.

D	V	size	J	CDR3	DNA
.	TRBV3-1	many	TRBJ2-1	CASSPTWAGNNEQFF	TGTGCCAGCAGCCCAACCTGGGCAGGGAACAATGAGCAGTTCTTC
.	TRBV14	.	TRBJ2-2	CASSLRLATGELFF	TGTGCCAGCAGCCTTCGGCTAGCCACCGGGGAGCTGTTTTTT
.	TRBV5-1	.	TRBJ2-4	CASSFGDFGIAKNIQYF	TGCGCCAGCAGCTTTGGGGATTTCGGGATAGCCAAAAACATTCAGTACTTC
.	TRBV9	.	TRBJ2-2	CASSVWAFANTGELFF	TGTGCCAGCAGCGTATGGGCTTTCGCGAACACCGGGGAGCTGTTTTTT
.	TRBV7-9	many	TRBJ2-7	CASSPAGSGSYEQYF	TGTGCCAGCAGTCCTGCGGGGAGCGGCAGCTACGAGCAGTACTTC
.	TRBV27	few	TRBJ2-2	CASSLQGGDTGELFF	TGTGCCAGCAGTTTGCAGGGGGGGGACACCGGGGAGCTGTTTTTT
TRBD1	TRBV2	many	TRBJ1-5	CASTDRGIGQPQHF	TGTGCCAGCACGGACAGGGGGATTGGGCAGCCCCAGCATTTT
.	TRBV5-1	few	TRBJ1-4	CASSSTGDPDLMSTNEKLFF	TGCGCCAGCAGCTCGACAGGAGACCCGGATCTGATGTCGACTAATGAAAAACTGTTTTTT
TRBD1	TRBV7-8	many	TRBJ2-3	CASRPGQGGSTDTQYF	TGTGCCAGCAGACCCGGACAGGGTGGTAGCACAGATACGCAGTATTTT
.	TRBV14	many	TRBJ1-1	CASSLPLGGGNTEAFF	TGTGCCAGCAGCCTACCCCTCGGGGGCGGGAACACTGAAGCTTTCTTT
.	TRBV10-3	few	TRBJ1-2	CAIGSDGYTF	TGTGCCATCGGCTCCGATGGCTACACCTTC
TRBD1	TRBV20-1	.	TRBJ1-6	CSASLWGQGDAPLHF	TGCAGTGCCTCCTTGTGGGGACAGGGTGATGCACCCCTCCACTTT
TRBD2	TRBV9	few	TRBJ2-1	CASSATSGAVNEQFF	TGTGCCAGCAGCGCAACTAGCGGGGCAGTCAATGAGCAGTTCTTC
TRBD2	TRBV12-3/TRBV12-4	many	TRBJ2-1	CASSSVKTSGVYNEQFF	TGTGCCAGCAGTTCTGTCAAAACTAGCGGGGTTTACAATGAGCAGTTCTTC
.	TRBV20-1	many	TRBJ2-1	CSAGAEGTHEQFF	TGCAGTGCTGGGGCCGAGGGTACGCATGAGCAGTTCTTC
.	TRBV10-3	.	TRBJ2-3	CAIRARESTDTQYF	TGTGCCATCAGGGCCAGAGAAAGCACAGATACGCAGTATTTT
.	TRBV18	.	TRBJ1-3	CASSPPSGPHSGNTIYF	TGTGCCAGCTCACCACCTTCTGGGCCACACTCTGGAAACACCATATATTTT
.	TRBV5-1	few	TRBJ2-5	CASSSRSGETQYF	TGCGCCAGCAGCAGCCGTTCGGGAGAGACCCAGTACTTC
.	TRBV2	many	TRBJ2-1	CASLPGLRGDNEQFF	TGTGCCAGTTTACCGGGACTCAGGGGTGACAATGAGCAGTTCTTC
TRBD2	TRBV7-6	.	TRBJ2-1	CASSSGGGALFSSYNEQFF	TGTGCCAGCAGCTCCGGCGGGGGGGCCCTTTTTAGCTCCTACAATGAGCAGTTCTTC
.	TRBV12-3/TRBV12-4	many	TRBJ1-6	CASSAWGYNSPLHF	TGTGCCAGCAGTGCTTGGGGGTACAATTCACCCCTCCACTTT
.	TRBV2	many	TRBJ1-2	CASIEGLGARNGYTF	TGTGCCAGCATCGAGGGGCTGGGGGCGCGCAACGGCTACACCTTC
.	TRBV6-2/TRBV6-3	.	TRBJ2-7	CASLVGNYEQYF	TGTGCCAGCTTGGTAGGAAACTACGAGCAGTACTTC
.	TRBV11-2	many	TRBJ2-2	CASSSLTTGELFF	TGTGCCAGCAGCTCACTAACCACCGGGGAGCTGTTTTTT
.	TRBV2	many	TRBJ1-6	CASSRDRNSPLHF	TGTGCCAGCAGCCGAGACAGGAATTCACCCCTCCACTTT
.	TRBV6-2/TRBV6-3	few	TRBJ2-1	CASSSLDSGSSNEQFF	TGTGCCAGCAGTTCCCTGGACAGCGGTTCTTCCAATGAGCAGTTCTTC
TRBD1	TRBV5-8	.	TRBJ1-5	CASSLEGAQGQPQHF	TGTGCCAGCAGCTTGGAGGGGGCCCAGGGGCAGCCCCAGCATTTT
.	TRBV18	.	TRBJ2-7	CASSPRRANTYEQYF	TGTGCCAGCTCACCCCGGCGAGCGAATACATACGAGCAGTACTTC
.	TRBV6-1	many	TRBJ1-1	CASGSVRANTEAFF	TGTGCCAGCGGGAGTGTAAGGGCGAACACTGAAGCTTTCTTT
.	TRBV6-1	many	TRBJ1-4	CASSLGQKYEKLFF	TGTGCCAGCAGTCTCGGACAGAAGTACGAAAAACTGTTTTTT
.	TRBV20-1	.	TRBJ1-1	CNASGLSETEAFF	TGCAATGCGTCAGGGTTGAGTGAGACTGAAGCTTTCTTT
TRBD1	TRBV28	.	TRBJ1-4	CASSLPGGGRKLFF	TGTGCCAGCAGTTTACCAGGGGGGGGGCGAAAACTGTTTTTT
TRBD1	TRBV2	once	TRBJ1-2	CASSGTGNYGYAF	TGTGCCAGCAGCGGGACAGGGAACTATGGCTACGCCTTC
TRBD1	TRBV2	.	TRBJ2-4	CASSAHRDRGLDIQYF	TGTGCCAGCAGCGCCCACCGGGACAGGGGGCTGGACATTCAGTACTTC
TRBD1	TRBV27	many	TRBJ1-6	CASSFFRTGGPSSYNSPLHF	TGTGCCAGCAGTTTCTTTCGGACAGGAGGGCCAAGCTCCTATAATTCACCCCTCCACTTT
.	TRBV5-1	.	TRBJ2-6	CASSLGVGRGLRPYSGANVLTF	TGCGCCAGCAGCCTGGGGGTCGGGAGGGGGCTTCGCCCTTACTCTGGGGCCAACGTCCTGACTTTC
.	TRBV12-3/TRBV12-4	many	TRBJ2-6	CASSLGSSGANVLTF	TGTGCCAGCTCACTAGGAAGCTCTGGGGCCAACGTCCTGACTTTC
.	TRBV29-1	.	TRBJ2-3	CSVAKVVADTQYF	TGCAGCGTTGCTAAGGTCGTGGCAGATACGCAGTATTTT
.	TRBV7-2	.	TRBJ1-4	CASSLAARGPTTNEKLFF	TGTGCCAGCAGCTTAGCCGCCCGGGGCCCAACAACTAATGAAAAACTGTTTTTT
.	TRBV7-2	.	TRBJ1-2	CASSPKADTYGYTF	TGTGCCAGCAGCCCTAAGGCAGATACCTATGGCTACACCTTC
.	TRBV12-3/TRBV12-4	many	TRBJ1-3	CASSLAPGTLGNTIYF	TGTGCCAGCAGTTTAGCGCCGGGGACCCTTGGAAACACCATATATTTT
.	TRBV4-1	few	TRBJ1-1	CASSQEPGHRMNTEAFF	TGCGCCAGCAGCCAAGAGCCGGGACACCGGATGAACACTGAAGCTTTCTTT
.	TRBV6-5	.	TRBJ1-6	CASSYSVGDNSPLHF	TGTGCCAGCAGTTACTCGGTCGGGGATAATTCACCCCTCCACTTT
.	TRBV10-2	.	TRBJ2-7	CASSQQVPVNEQYF	TGCGCCAGCAGTCAACAGGTTCCGGTTAACGAGCAGTACTTC
.	TRBV11-2	.	TRBJ2-7	CASSLRATYEQYF	TGTGCCAGCAGCTTAAGGGCAACCTACGAGCAGTACTTC
TRBD1	TRBV4-2	few	TRBJ2-5	CASSQGGQGAETQYF	TGTGCCAGCAGCCAAGGGGGACAGGGCGCTGAGACCCAGTACTTC
.	TRBV2	few	TRBJ1-2	CASSSPGGAYGYTF	TGTGCCAGCAGTTCCCCGGGGGGCGCCTATGGCTACACCTTC
.	TRBV6-6	many	TRBJ2-7	CASSYSRDTSSYEQYF	TGTGCCAGCAGTTACTCGAGGGACACTAGCTCCTACGAGCAGTACTTC
.	TRBV6-5	few	TRBJ2-2	CASSYRGDTGELFF	TGTGCCAGCAGTTACAGGGGTGACACCGGGGAGCTGTTTTTT
TRBD1	TRBV2	many	TRBJ2-2	CASRGTVTNTGELFF	TGTGCCAGCAGGGGGACAGTCACGAACACCGGGGAGCTGTTTTTT
.	TRBV5-1	few	TRBJ1-3	CASSLGTLDSVSGNTIYF	TGTGCCAGCAGCTTGGGTACGCTCGACAGCGTCTCTGGAAACACCATATATTTT
.	TRBV5-1	.	TRBJ2-7	CASSLLDSPWNEQYF	TGCGCCAGCAGCTTGTTGGACAGCCCGTGGAATGAGCAGTACTTC
TRBD1	TRBV28	.	TRBJ1-6	CASRPGGGQGYVSPLHF	TGTGCCAGCAGACCCGGGGGGGGACAGGGGTACGTTTCACCCCTCCACTTT
.	TRBV2	many	TRBJ1-1	CASSGQVGGTEAFF	TGTGCCAGCAGTGGACAGGTTGGCGGGACTGAAGCTTTCTTT
.	TRBV24-1	few	TRBJ1-2	CATSDSGREHYGYTF	TGTGCCACCAGTGATTCGGGTCGGGAGCACTATGGCTACACCTTC
.	TRBV5-4	.	TRBJ1-1	CATSHFSMNTEAFF	TGTGCCACCTCACATTTCAGCATGAACACTGAAGCTTTCTTT
TRBD1	TRBV11-1	.	TRBJ2-5	CASSLAQTGGETQYF	TGTGCCAGCAGCTTAGCGCAGACAGGGGGGGAGACCCAGTACTTC
TRBD2	TRBV9	few	TRBJ2-3	CASSVGSGVSTDTQYF	TGTGCCAGCAGCGTAGGAAGCGGGGTGAGCACAGATACGCAGTATTTT
.	TRBV29-1	many	TRBJ2-5	CSVEGRSPKETQYF	TGCAGCGTTGAAGGCCGGTCTCCCAAAGAGACCCAGTACTTC
.	TRBV5-1	many	TRBJ2-1	CASSPGLRGSYNEQFF	TGCGCCAGCAGCCCCGGACTCCGCGGCTCCTACAATGAGCAGTTCTTC